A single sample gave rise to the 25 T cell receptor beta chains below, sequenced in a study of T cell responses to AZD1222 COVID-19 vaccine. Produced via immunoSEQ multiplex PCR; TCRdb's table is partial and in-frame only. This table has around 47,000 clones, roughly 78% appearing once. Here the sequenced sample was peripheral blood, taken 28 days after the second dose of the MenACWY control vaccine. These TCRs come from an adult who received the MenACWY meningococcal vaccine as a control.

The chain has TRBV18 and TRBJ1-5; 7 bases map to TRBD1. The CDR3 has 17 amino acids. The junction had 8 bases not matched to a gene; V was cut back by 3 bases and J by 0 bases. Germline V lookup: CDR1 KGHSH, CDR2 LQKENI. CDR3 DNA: TGTGCCAGCTCACCCTTCGGGACAGTTAATAGCAATCAGCCCCAGCATTTT. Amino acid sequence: CASSPFGTVNSNQPQHF. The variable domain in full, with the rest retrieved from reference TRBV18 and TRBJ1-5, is NAGVMQNPRHLVRRRGQEARLRCSPMKGHSHVYWYRQLPEEGLKFMVYLQKENIIDESGMPKERFSAEFPKEGPSILRIQQVVRGDSAAYFCASSPFGTVNSNQPQHFGDGTRLSIL.

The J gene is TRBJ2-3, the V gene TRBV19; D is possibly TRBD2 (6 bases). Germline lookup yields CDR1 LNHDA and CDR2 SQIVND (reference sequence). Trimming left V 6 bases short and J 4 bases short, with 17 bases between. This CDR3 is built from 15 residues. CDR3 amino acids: CASSGRRASSDTQYF. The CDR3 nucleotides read TGTGCCAGTAGCGGGAGACGGGCTAGCTCAGATACGCAGTATTTT.

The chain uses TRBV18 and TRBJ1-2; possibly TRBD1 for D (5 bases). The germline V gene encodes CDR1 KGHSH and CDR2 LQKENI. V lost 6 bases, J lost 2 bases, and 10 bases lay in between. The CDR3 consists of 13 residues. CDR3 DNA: TGTGCCAGCTCCGGGACGGAAAACTATGGCTACACCTTC. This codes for CASSGTENYGYTF.

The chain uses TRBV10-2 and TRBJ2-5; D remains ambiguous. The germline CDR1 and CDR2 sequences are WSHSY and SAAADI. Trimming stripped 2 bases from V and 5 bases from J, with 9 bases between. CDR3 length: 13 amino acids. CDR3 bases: TGCGCCAGCAGTGAGGGTCCACAGGAGACCCAGTACTTC. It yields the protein CASSEGPQETQYF.

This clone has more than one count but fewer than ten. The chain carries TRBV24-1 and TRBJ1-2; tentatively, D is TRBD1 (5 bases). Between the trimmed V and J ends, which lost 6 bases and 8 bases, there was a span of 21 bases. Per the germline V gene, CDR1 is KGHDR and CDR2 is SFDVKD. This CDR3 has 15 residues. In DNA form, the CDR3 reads TGTGCCACCAGTCTGGGGCCGGGACCATCGTCAGGCTACACCTTC. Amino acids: CATSLGPGPSSGYTF.

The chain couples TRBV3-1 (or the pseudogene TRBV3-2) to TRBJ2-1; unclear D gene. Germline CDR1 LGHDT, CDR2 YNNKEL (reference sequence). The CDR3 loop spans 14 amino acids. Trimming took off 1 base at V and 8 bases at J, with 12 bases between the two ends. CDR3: CASSQALSDYEQFF. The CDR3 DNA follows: TGTGCCAGCAGCCAAGCACTAAGTGATTATGAGCAGTTCTTC.

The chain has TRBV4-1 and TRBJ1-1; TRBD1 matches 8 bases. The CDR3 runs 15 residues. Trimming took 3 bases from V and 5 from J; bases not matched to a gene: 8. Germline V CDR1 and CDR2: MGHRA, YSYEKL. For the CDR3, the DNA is TGCGCCAGCAGCCACTACCCGGACAGGGAAACTGAAGCTTTCTTT. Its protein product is CASSHYPDRETEAFF.

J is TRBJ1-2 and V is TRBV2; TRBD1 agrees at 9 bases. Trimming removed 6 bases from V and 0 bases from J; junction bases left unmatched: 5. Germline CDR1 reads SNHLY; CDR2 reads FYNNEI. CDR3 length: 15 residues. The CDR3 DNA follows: TGTGCCAGCAGGGACAGGGGCCTATCTAACTATGGCTACACCTTC. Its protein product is CASRDRGLSNYGYTF. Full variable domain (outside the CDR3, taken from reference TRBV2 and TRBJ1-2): EPEVTQTPSHQVTQMGQEVILRCVPISNHLYFYWYRQILGQKVEFLVSFYNNEISEKSEIFDDQFSVERPDGSNFTLKIRSTKLEDSAMYFCASRDRGLSNYGYTFGSGTRLTVV.

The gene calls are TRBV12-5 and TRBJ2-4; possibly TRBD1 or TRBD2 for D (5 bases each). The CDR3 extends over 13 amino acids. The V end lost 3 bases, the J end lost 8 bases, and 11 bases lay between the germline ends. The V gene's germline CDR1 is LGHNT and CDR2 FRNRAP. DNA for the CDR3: TGTGCTAGTGGTTTATCAGGGCGGGACATTCAGTACTTC. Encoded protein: CASGLSGRDIQYF.

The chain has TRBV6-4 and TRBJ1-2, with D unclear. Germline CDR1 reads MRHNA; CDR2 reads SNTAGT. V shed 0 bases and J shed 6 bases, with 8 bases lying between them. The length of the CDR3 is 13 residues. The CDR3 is CASSDSGGHGYTF. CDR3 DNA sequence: TGTGCCAGCAGTGACTCGGGAGGGCATGGCTACACCTTC.

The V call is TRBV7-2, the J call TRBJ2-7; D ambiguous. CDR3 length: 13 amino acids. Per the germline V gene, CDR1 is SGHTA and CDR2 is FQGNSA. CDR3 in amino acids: CASSLGSEYGQYV. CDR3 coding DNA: TGTGCCAGCAGCTTAGGGAGCGAGTACGGGCAGTACGTC.

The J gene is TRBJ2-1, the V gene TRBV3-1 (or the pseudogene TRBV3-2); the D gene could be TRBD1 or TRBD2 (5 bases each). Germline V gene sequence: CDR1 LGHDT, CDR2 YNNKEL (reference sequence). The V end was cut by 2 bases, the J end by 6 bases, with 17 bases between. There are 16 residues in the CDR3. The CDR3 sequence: CASSQSPGTEANEQFF. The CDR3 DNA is TGTGCCAGCAGCCAATCCCCCGGGACGGAAGCCAATGAGCAGTTCTTC.

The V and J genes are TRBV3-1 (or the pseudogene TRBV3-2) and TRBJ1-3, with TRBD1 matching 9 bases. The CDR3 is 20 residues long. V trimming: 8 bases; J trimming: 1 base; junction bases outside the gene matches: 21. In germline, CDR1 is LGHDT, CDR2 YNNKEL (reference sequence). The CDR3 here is CASEGQGGSRGQGSGNTIYF. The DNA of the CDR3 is TGTGCCAGCGAGGGACAGGGCGGTAGTAGGGGACAGGGATCTGGAAACACCATATATTTT.

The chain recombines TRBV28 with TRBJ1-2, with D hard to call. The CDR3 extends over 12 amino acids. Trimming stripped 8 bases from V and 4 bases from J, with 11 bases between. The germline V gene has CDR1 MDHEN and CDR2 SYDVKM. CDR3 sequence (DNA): TGTGCCAGCCTCGCCGGAACCTATGGCTACACCTTC. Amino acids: CASLAGTYGYTF.

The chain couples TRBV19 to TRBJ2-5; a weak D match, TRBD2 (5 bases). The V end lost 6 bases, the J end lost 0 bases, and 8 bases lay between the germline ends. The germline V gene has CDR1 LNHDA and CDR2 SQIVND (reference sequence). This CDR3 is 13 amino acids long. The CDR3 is CASSRGYQETQYF. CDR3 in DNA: TGTGCCAGTAGCCGGGGATACCAAGAGACCCAGTACTTC.

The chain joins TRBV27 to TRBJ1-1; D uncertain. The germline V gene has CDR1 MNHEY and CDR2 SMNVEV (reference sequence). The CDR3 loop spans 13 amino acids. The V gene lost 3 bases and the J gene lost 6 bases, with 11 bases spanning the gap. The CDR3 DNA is TGTGCCAGCAGTTTCGGCGGTTTTGCTGAAGCTTTCTTT. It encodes CASSFGGFAEAFF.

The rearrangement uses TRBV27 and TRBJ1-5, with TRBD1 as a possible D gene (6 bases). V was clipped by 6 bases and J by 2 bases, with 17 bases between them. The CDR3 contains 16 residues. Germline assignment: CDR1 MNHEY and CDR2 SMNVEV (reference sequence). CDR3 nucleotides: TGTGCCAGCAGCCACCATGGGGGGGGCGGCAATCAGCCCCAGCATTTT. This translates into CASSHHGGGGNQPQHF.

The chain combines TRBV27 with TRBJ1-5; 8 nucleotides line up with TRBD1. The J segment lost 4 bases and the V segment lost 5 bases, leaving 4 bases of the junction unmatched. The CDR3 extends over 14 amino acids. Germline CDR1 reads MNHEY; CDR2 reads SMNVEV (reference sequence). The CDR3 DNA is TGTGCCAGCAGTACGCGACAGGGGAATCAGCCCCAGCATTTT. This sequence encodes CASSTRQGNQPQHF.

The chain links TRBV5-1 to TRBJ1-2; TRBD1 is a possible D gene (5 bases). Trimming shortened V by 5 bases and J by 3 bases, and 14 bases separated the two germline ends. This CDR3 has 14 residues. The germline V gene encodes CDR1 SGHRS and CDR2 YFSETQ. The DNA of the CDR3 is TGCGCCAGCAGTGTAGGGGTCGCCGACTATGGCTACACCTTC. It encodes CASSVGVADYGYTF.

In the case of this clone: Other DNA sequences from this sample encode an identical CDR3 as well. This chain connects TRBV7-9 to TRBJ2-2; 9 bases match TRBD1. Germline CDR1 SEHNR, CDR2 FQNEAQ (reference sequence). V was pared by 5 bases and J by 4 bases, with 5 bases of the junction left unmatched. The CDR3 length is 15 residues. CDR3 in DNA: TGTGCCAGCAGCCTGGGACAGGGAAGCACCGGGGAGCTGTTTTTT. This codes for CASSLGQGSTGELFF.

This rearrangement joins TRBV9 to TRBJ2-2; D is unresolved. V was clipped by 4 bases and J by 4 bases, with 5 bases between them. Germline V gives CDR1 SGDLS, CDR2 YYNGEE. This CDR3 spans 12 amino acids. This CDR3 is CASSLSTGELFF. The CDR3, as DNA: TGTGCCAGCAGCTTATCCACCGGGGAGCTGTTTTTT.

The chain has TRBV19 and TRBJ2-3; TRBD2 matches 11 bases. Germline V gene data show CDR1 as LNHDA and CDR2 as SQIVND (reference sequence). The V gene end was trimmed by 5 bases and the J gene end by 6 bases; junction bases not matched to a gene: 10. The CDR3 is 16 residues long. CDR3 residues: CASSSSGRTLRDTQYF. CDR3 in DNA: TGTGCCAGTAGTTCTAGCGGGAGGACTCTTCGCGATACGCAGTATTTT.

The CDR3 protein is CASSLEGQETQYF. CDR3 sequence (DNA): TGTGCCAGCAGTTTAGAAGGGCAAGAGACCCAGTACTTC. The V gene is TRBV27, the J gene TRBJ2-5; D unclear. Germline assignment: CDR1 MNHEY and CDR2 SMNVEV (reference sequence). This CDR3 has 13 residues. V was trimmed by 2 bases and J by 2 bases, leaving 6 bases between them.

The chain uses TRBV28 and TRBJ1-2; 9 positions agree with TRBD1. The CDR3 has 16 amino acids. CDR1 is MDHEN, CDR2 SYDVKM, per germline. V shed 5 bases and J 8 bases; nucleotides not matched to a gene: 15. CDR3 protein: CASSLGTGRVVLGYTF. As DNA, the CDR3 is TGTGCCAGCAGTCTGGGGACAGGGCGGGTGGTCCTGGGCTACACCTTC.

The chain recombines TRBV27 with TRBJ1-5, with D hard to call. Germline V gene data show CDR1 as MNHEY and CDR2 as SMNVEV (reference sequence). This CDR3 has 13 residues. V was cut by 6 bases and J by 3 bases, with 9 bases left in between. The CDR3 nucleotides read TGTGCCAGCAGCAAACGGGACAATCAGCCCCAGCATTTT. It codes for CASSKRDNQPQHF.